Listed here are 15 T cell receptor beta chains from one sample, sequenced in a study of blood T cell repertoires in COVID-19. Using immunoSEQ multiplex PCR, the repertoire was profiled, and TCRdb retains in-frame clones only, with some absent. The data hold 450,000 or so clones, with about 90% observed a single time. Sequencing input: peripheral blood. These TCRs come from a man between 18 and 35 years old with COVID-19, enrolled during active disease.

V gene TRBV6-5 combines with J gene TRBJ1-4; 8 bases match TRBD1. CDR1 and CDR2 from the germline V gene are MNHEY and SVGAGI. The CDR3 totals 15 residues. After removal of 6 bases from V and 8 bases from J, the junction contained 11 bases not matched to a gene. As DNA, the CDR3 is TGTGCCAGCAGCGCAGGGGGCGCGATAGAAGAAAAACTGTTTTTT. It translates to CASSAGGAIEEKLFF.

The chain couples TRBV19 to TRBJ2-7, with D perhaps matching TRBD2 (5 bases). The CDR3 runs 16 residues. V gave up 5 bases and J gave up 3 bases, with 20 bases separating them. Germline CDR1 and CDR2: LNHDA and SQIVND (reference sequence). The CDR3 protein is CASSAELAGVGYEQYF. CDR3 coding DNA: TGTGCCAGTAGTGCCGAGTTGGCGGGTGTGGGCTACGAGCAGTACTTC. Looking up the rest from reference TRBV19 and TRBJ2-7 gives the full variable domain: DGGITQSPKYLFRKEGQNVTLSCEQNLNHDAMYWYRQDPGQGLRLIYYSQIVNDFQKGDIAEGYSVSREKKESFPLTVTSAQKNPTAFYLCASSAELAGVGYEQYFGPGTRLTVT.

CDR3 loop: CASSERYRETVDSPLHF. CDR3 sequence (DNA): TGTGCCAGCAGTGAAAGATATCGGGAGACAGTGGACTCACCCCTCCACTTT. This chain uses TRBV6-1 with TRBJ1-6, with D possibly being TRBD1 (5 bases). Germline CDR1 is MNHNS and CDR2 is SASEGT. Trimming stripped 2 bases from V and 10 bases from J, with 21 bases between. CDR3 length: 17 amino acids.

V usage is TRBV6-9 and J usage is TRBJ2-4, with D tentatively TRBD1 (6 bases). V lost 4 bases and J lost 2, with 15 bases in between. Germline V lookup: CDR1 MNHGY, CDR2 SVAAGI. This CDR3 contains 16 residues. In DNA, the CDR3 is TGTGCCAGCAGTTCCGAGACAGGTCCACCCAAAAACATTCAGTACTTC. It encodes CASSSETGPPKNIQYF.

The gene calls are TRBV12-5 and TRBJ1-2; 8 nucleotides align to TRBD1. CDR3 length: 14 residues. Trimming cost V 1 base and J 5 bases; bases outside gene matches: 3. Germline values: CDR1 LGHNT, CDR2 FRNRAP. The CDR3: CASGLGNRGYGYTF. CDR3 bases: TGTGCTAGTGGTTTGGGTAACAGGGGGTATGGCTACACCTTC. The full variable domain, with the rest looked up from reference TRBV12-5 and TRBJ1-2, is DARVTQTPRHKVTEMGQEVTMRCQPILGHNTVFWYRQTMMQGLELLAYFRNRAPLDDSGMPKDRFSAEMPDATLATLKIQPSEPRDSAVYFCASGLGNRGYGYTFGSGTRLTVV.

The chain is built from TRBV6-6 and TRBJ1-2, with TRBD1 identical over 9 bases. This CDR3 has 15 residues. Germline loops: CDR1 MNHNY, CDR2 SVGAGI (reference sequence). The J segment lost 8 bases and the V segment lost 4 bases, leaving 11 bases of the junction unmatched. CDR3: CASSSPGTGNSGYTF. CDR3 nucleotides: TGTGCCAGCAGTTCCCCCGGGACAGGGAATAGCGGCTACACCTTC.

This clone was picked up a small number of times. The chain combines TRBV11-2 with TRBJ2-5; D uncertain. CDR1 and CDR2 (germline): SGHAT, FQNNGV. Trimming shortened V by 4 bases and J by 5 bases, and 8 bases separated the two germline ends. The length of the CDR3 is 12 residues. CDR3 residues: CASSYVRETQYF. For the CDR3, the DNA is TGTGCCAGCAGCTATGTGAGGGAGACCCAGTACTTC.

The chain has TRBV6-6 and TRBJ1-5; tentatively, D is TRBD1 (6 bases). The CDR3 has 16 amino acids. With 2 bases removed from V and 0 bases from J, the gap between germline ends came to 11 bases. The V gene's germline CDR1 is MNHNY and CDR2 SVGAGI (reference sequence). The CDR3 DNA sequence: TGTGCCAGCAGTTACCCCCCAGGGGTTAGCAATCAGCCCCAGCATTTT. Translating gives CASSYPPGVSNQPQHF.

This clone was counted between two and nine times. The DNA of the CDR3 is TGTGCCTGGATTTTGGTCGGGGACACCAACACCGGGGAGCTGTTTTTT. It yields the protein CAWILVGDTNTGELFF. This chain connects TRBV30 to TRBJ2-2; a weak D match, TRBD1 (6 bases). Trimming cost V 4 bases and J 2 bases, with 17 bases left between them. Germline lookup yields CDR1 GTSNPN and CDR2 SVGIG (reference sequence). This CDR3 region has 16 residues.

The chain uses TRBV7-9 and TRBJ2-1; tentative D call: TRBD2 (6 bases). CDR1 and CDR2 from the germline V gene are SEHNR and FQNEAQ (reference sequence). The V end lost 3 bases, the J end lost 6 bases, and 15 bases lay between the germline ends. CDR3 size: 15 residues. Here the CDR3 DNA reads TGTGCCAGCAGCTTTGAGCGGGTCCCCCCCAATGAGCAGTTCTTC. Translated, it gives CASSFERVPPNEQFF.

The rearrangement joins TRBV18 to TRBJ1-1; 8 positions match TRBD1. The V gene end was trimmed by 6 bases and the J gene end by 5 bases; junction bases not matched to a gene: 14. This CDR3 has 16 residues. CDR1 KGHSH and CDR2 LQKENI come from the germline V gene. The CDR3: CASSPSRAGGGTEAFF. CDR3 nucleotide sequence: TGTGCCAGCTCCCCTTCGAGGGCAGGGGGCGGAACTGAAGCTTTCTTT.

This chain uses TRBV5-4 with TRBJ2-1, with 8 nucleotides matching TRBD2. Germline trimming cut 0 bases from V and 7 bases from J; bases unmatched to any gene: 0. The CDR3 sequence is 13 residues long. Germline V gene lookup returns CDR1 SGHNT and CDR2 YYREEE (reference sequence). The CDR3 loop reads CASSLASGNEQFF. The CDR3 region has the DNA TGTGCCAGCAGCTTGGCTAGCGGGAATGAGCAGTTCTTC.

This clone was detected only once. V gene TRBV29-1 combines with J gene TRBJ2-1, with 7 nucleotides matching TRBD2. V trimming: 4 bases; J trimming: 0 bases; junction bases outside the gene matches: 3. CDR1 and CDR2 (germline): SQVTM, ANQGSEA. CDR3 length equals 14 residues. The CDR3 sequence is CSVGGTTSYNEQFF. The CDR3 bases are TGCAGCGTTGGGGGGACTACCTCCTACAATGAGCAGTTCTTC.

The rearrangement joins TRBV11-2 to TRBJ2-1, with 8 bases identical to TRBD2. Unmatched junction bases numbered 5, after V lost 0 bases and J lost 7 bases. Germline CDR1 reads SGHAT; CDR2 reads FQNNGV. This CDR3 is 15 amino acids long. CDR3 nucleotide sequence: TGTGCCAGCAGCTTAGAAGCGGGAGTGGGTAATGAGCAGTTCTTC. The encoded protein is CASSLEAGVGNEQFF.

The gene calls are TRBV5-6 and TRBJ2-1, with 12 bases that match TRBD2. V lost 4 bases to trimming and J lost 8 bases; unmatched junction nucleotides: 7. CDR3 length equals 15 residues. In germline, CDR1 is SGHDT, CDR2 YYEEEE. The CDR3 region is CASSLGLAGSYEQFF. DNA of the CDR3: TGTGCCAGCAGCCTAGGACTAGCGGGATCGTATGAGCAGTTCTTC.